The T cell receptor (beta chain) described here comes from a study of blood T cell repertoires in COVID-19. TCRdb's copy holds only in-frame clones and misses some; the assay was immunoSEQ multiplex PCR. The sample yields more than 100,000 clones, less than 90% seen once. Clinical histories supplied by participants themselves formed the basis of cohort assignment. The CDR3 spans 15 residues. CDR1 GTSNPN and CDR2 SVGIG come from the germline V gene (reference sequence). The V end was cut by 4 bases, the J end by 0 bases, with 13 bases between. The clonotype comes from a woman in her 30s who had recovered from COVID-19. This chain uses TRBV30 with TRBJ2-4; D is perhaps TRBD1 (5 bases). The sample was PBMCs or T cells enriched from blood (not recorded which). The CDR3 is CAWKGARLAKNIQYF. The DNA of the CDR3 is TGTGCCTGGAAAGGGGCACGGTTAGCCAAAAACATTCAGTACTTC.